Listed below are T cell receptor beta chains from one sample, sequenced in a study of a mutant IDH1 vaccine in newly diagnosed glioma. Their antigens remain unidentified. Sequencing used immunoSEQ multiplex PCR; TCRdb keeps in-frame clones, though not all of them. The sample yields about 64,000 clones, roughly 80% seen once. The specimen comprised PBMCs, sampled from a glioma patient whose treatment included an IDH1 peptide vaccine. These receptors all stem from a woman in her forties or fifties with glioma. The CDR3 runs from the conserved cysteine through the conserved F or W. D genes are given only for firm matches. The listing skips clone size in some rows; elsewhere it reads once, few, many or a size class.

-,TRBV2,TRBJ2-1,-,TGTGCCAGCAGAGACTCTAATGACCCTCCCTTAGAGCAGTTCTTC,CASRDSNDPPLEQFF
-,TRBV5-4,TRBJ1-2,-,TGTGCCAGCAGCTTTTGGGACTACTCCTATGGCTACACCTTC,CASSFWDYSYGYTF
-,TRBV19,TRBJ1-1,few,TGTGCCAGTAGTTTCCGCCCCGGGCCCCAGAACACTGAAGCTTTCTTT,CASSFRPGPQNTEAFF
-,TRBV5-4,TRBJ2-5,-,TGTGCCAGCAGCTCTGCCAGGGGGGCAGAGACCCAGTACTTC,CASSSARGAETQYF
TRBD1,TRBV5-6,TRBJ2-7,-,TGTGCCAGCAGCTTGGAGACAGGGGGCACCTACGAGCAGTACTTC,CASSLETGGTYEQYF
-,TRBV25-1,TRBJ2-7,-,TGTGCCAGCACCCGGGACACAGCATTCGAGCAGTACTTC,CASTRDTAFEQYF
-,TRBV19,TRBJ2-5,-,TGTGCCAGTAGTCGAATTGGGGAGACCCAGTACTTC,CASSRIGETQYF
-,TRBV7-9,TRBJ1-1,few,TGTGCCCTTAAACGGCCGAACACTGAAGCTTTCTTT,CALKRPNTEAFF
TRBD2,TRBV27,TRBJ2-7,-,TGTGCCAGCAGTGGGGGGGGATCATACGAGCAGTACTTC,CASSGGGSYEQYF
-,TRBV5-4,TRBJ2-3,-,TGTGCCAGCAGCTTTCCGGAGTCAGATACGCAGTATTTT,CASSFPESDTQYF
-,TRBV7-3,TRBJ1-1,-,TGTGCCAGCAGCTCAGAGGGGTTCACTGAAGCTTTCTTT,CASSSEGFTEAFF
-,TRBV7-7,TRBJ2-5,-,TGTGCTAGCAGCTCCAGGGATTCCCAAGAGACCCAGTACTTC,CASSSRDSQETQYF
TRBD2,TRBV18,TRBJ2-7,-,TGTGCCAGCTCACCACGGGAGGGCCACGAGCAGTACTTC,CASSPREGHEQYF
TRBD2,TRBV5-6,TRBJ2-1,-,TGTGCCAGCAGACTAGCGGGGGTATTAAAGGACAATGAGCAGTTCTTC,CASRLAGVLKDNEQFF
-,TRBV18,TRBJ2-7,-,TGTGCCAGCTCACCCCACAGGGGAGGCGAGCAGTACTTC,CASSPHRGGEQYF
TRBD1,TRBV9,TRBJ2-1,-,TGTGCCAGCAGCGTGACAGGGTATTGGTCGGATGAGCAGTTCTTC,CASSVTGYWSDEQFF
TRBD1,TRBV7-9,TRBJ2-3,-,TGTGCCAGCAGCTCGTTCAAGTGGGACAGGGGAGGAGATACGCAGTATTTT,CASSSFKWDRGGDTQYF
TRBD1,TRBV5-1,TRBJ2-3,-,TGCGCCAGCAGCTGGACCGGGACAGGGACAGATACGCAGTATTTT,CASSWTGTGTDTQYF
-,TRBV19,TRBJ2-7,-,TGTGCCAGTAGTATAGGACTAGTGAGGTACGAGCAGTACTTC,CASSIGLVRYEQYF
TRBD1,TRBV5-4,TRBJ2-7,-,TGTGCCAGCAGCCAAGGACAGGGGGGATACGAGCAGTACTTC,CASSQGQGGYEQYF
-,TRBV18,TRBJ1-6,-,TGTGCCAGCTCACCCCAGGGGTCGGGGAATTCACCCCTCCACTTT,CASSPQGSGNSPLHF
-,TRBV7-9,TRBJ1-4,-,TGTGCCAGCAGCCAGAGGGAGTCCCAAGGGTTTGCAACTAATGAAAAACTGTTTTTT,CASSQRESQGFATNEKLFF
TRBD1,TRBV29-1,TRBJ2-5,-,TGCAGCGGGACAGGGGGGTGGGAGACCCAGTACTTC,CSGTGGWETQYF
-,TRBV6-5,TRBJ1-6,-,TGTGCCAGCAGTTACGACACACTGAGAGGTTCGGCGGCCCTCCACTTT,CASSYDTLRGSAALHF
-,TRBV7-9,TRBJ1-2,-,TGTGCCAGCAGCGCCTCAGGGAACCTGAATGGCTACACCTTC,CASSASGNLNGYTF
TRBD1,TRBV7-2,TRBJ1-2,-,TGTGCCAGCAGCCGCAGTCCAGGGGGCTACGGCTACACCTTC,CASSRSPGGYGYTF